This T cell receptor beta chain was sequenced during a study of cytomegalovirus exposure and HLA in healthy donors. The PCR made use of 60 Vbeta and 13 Jbeta primers. Sequenced by immunoSEQ multiplex PCR; TCRdb stores in-frame clones only, minus some. The table includes around 120,000 clones, approximately 80% detected once. The CDR3 is made up of 13 amino acids. CDR1 is LNHDA, CDR2 SQIVND, per germline (reference sequence). Germline trimming cut 5 bases from V and 9 bases from J; bases unmatched to any gene: 4. Source material: PBMCs. This chain links TRBV19 with TRBJ2-1, with TRBD2 identical over 10 bases. The TCR originated in a girl aged 2-15 years in good health and CMV-seronegative. Here the CDR3 reads CASSSSGGGEQFF. The DNA for the CDR3 is TGTGCCAGTAGTTCTAGCGGGGGAGGTGAGCAGTTCTTC.